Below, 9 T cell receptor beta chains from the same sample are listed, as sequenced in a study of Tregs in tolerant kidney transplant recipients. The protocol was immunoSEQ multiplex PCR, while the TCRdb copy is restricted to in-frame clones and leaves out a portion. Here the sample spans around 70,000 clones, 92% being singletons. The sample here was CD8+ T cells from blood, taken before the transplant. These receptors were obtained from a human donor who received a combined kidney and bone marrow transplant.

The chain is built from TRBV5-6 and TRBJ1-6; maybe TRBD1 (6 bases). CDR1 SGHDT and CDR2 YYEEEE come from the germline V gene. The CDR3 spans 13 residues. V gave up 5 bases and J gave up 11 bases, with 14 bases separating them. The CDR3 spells CASSPTGHAPLHF. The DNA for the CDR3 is TGTGCCAGCAGTCCGACGGGACATGCACCCCTCCACTTT.

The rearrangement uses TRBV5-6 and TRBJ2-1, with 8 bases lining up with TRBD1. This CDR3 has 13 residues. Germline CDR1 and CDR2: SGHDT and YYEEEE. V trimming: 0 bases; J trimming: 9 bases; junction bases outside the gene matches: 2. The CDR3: CASSLGTGGEQFF. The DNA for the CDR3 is TGTGCCAGCAGCTTGGGTACAGGGGGTGAGCAGTTCTTC.

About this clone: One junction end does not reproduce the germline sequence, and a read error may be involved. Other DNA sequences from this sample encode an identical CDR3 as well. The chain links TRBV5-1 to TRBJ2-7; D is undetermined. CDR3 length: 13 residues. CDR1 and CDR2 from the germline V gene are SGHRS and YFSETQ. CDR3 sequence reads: CASTTGNQYEQYF. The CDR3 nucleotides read TGTGCCAGCACGACTGGCAATCAGTACGAGCAGTACTTC.

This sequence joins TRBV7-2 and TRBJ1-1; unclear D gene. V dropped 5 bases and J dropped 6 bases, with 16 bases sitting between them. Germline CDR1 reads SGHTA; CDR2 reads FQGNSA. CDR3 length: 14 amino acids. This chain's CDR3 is CASSPRNFVPEAFF. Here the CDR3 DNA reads TGTGCCAGCAGCCCCCGTAATTTTGTCCCTGAAGCTTTCTTT.

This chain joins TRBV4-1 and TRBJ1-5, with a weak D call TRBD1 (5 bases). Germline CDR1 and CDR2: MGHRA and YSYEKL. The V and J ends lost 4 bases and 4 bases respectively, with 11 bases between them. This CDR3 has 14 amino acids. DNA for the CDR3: TGCGCCAGCAGCCGGGGAGGGACGAATCAGCCCCAGCATTTT. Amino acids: CASSRGGTNQPQHF.

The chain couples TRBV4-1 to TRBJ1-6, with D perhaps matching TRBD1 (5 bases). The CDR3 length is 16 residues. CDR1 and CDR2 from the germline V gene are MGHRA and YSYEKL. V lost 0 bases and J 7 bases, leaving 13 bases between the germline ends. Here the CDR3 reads CASSQEPRAMNSPLHF. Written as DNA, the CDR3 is TGCGCCAGCAGCCAAGAGCCCAGGGCGATGAATTCACCCCTCCACTTT.

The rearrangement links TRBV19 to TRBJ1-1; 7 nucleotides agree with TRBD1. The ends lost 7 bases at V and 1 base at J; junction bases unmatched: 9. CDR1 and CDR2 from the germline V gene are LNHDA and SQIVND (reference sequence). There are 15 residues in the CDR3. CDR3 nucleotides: TGTGCCAGTACTCAATTAGGGACAGAGAACACTGAAGCTTTCTTT. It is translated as CASTQLGTENTEAFF.

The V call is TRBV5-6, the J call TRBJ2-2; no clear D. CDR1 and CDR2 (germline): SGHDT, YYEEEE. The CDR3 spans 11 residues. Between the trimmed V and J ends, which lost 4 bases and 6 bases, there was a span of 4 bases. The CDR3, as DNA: TGTGCCAGCAGCGTAGCCGGGGAGCTGTTTTTT. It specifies CASSVAGELFF.

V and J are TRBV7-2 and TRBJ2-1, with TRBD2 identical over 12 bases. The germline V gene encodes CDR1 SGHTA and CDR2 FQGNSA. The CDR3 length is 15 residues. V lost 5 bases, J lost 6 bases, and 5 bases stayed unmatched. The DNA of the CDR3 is TGTGCCAGCAGCGATACTAGCGGGGGGCTCAATGAGCAGTTCTTC. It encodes CASSDTSGGLNEQFF.